Listed below are T cell receptor beta chains from one sample, sequenced in a study of cytomegalovirus exposure and HLA in healthy donors. Clones were sequenced by immunoSEQ multiplex PCR, and TCRdb holds only the in-frame ones, with some missing. The sample has about 180,000 clones; 65% to 75% are singletons. The sample was PBMCs. These receptors came from a human donor in good health. CDR3s include the opening cysteine and the closing phenylalanine or tryptophan. The order of the fields is CDR3 protein, V gene.

cdr3_aa: CASSPNDAGLGEKLFF; v_call: TRBV7-2
cdr3_aa: CASSREGAGAYNEQFF; v_call: TRBV7-8
cdr3_aa: CASRAGRWDEQYF; v_call: TRBV6-5
cdr3_aa: CASSPIRAGSNTEAFF; v_call: TRBV18
cdr3_aa: CASSLPLGTGNEKLFF; v_call: TRBV4-1
cdr3_aa: CASSISLVNEQFF; v_call: TRBV19
cdr3_aa: CASSFPGQPFEKLFF; v_call: TRBV25-1
cdr3_aa: CASSDKTGSNYGYTF; v_call: TRBV18
cdr3_aa: CASRQMRSSPEAFF; v_call: TRBV6-4
cdr3_aa: CAIRPQQGANTIYF; v_call: TRBV10-3
cdr3_aa: CASSAYRDSNYGYTF; v_call: TRBV9
cdr3_aa: CASKSGRNSPLHF; v_call: TRBV2
cdr3_aa: CASSLLATGNYGYTF; v_call: TRBV5-1
cdr3_aa: CASSQLLVTPIYEQYF; v_call: TRBV4-1
cdr3_aa: CASSLGQTSYEQYF; v_call: TRBV5-1
cdr3_aa: CASSSLRTDGYTF; v_call: TRBV11-2